This T cell receptor (beta chain) was sequenced during a study of blood T cells in healthy people across ages. As for the study in general: Template switching picked up about one barcoded beta molecule for each two T cells. Study outcomes and limitations: Observed TCR beta diversity per million T cells went down as age went up. This fall followed a roughly linear course with age. TCR beta diversity correlated strongly with naive T cell percentage.

Germline V CDR1 and CDR2: DFQATT, SNEGSKA (reference sequence). The CDR3 is 14 residues long. The V and J ends lost 4 bases and 5 bases, in that order; junction bases with no gene match: 4. Of note for this clonotype: Its specificity is unknown.

Extractions gave at least 5.5 micrograms of total RNA per sample. A J-beta primer mix and a sample-barcoded 5' primer were used in a second PCR of roughly 6 to 11 cycles. TCRdb re-derived calls from the 5' RACE reads in MiXCR, one entry per CDR3 protein. Of 600,000 to 1,000,000 distinct CDR3 sequences listed, about three fifths are singletons. The source is a man aged 30 to 45 in good health. The chain is built from TRBV20-1 and TRBJ2-3; 12 positions match TRBD2. The material sequenced was blood. The CDR3 protein is CSATSGGVIDTQYF. In DNA form, the CDR3 reads TGCAGTGCTACTAGCGGGGGGGTCATAGATACGCAGTATTTT.